A single sample is the source of the 22 T cell receptor beta chains below, sequenced in a study of patients and donors after allogeneic stem cell transplantation. TCRdb re-analysed the RT-PCR reads in MiXCR, keeping a single row per CDR3 protein. The table records about a million distinct CDR3 sequences, 15% to 20% of them present only once. Sequenced: blood, either unsorted or a sorted T cell fraction (not recorded which). These receptors were obtained from a human donor who was either an allogeneic HSCT recipient or a stem cell or donor lymphocyte infusion donor (not recorded which). It is not recorded whose cells these are; they may come from a transplant donor.

This clonotype has ten or more counts. The gene calls are TRBV5-1 and TRBJ2-7; D is unresolved. Trimming pared 0 bases from V and 7 bases from J, leaving 14 bases between. The CDR3 has 14 residues. CDR1 is SGHRS, CDR2 YFSETQ, per germline. CDR3: CASSLEGSSWEQYF. The CDR3 DNA is TGCGCCAGCAGCTTGGAGGGTAGTAGCTGGGAGCAGTACTTC.

The J gene is TRBJ2-1, the V gene TRBV6-5; 9 bases align to TRBD1. This CDR3 comprises 18 residues. Germline loops: CDR1 MNHEY, CDR2 SVGAGI. With 0 bases clipped from V and 1 base from J, the junction kept 7 bases outside the gene matches. DNA of the CDR3: TGTGCCAGCAGTTACTCGGTTCCGGGACAGGGATCCTACAATGAGCAGTTCTTC. Translation: CASSYSVPGQGSYNEQFF.

In this sample, this clonotype turned up a few times. V and J are TRBV15 and TRBJ2-5; maybe TRBD1 (6 bases). The germline gives CDR1 LNHNV, CDR2 YYDKDF (reference sequence). The CDR3 spans 16 residues. Trimming took off 0 bases at V and 1 base at J, with 12 bases between the two ends. The CDR3: CATSRDRGGLQETQYF. CDR3 in DNA: TGTGCCACCAGCAGAGATCGTGGGGGCCTCCAAGAGACCCAGTACTTC.

This chain joins TRBV6-2 or TRBV6-3 and TRBJ2-3; 10 bases agree with TRBD1. The junction had 3 bases not matched to a gene; V was cut back by 5 bases and J by 4 bases. The germline V gene has CDR1 MNHEY and CDR2 SVGEGT. The CDR3 consists of 14 residues. The CDR3 DNA reads TGTGCCAGCAGTCGACAGGGGGCACCAGATACGCAGTATTTT. This translates into CASSRQGAPDTQYF.

The CDR3 loop is CASSLRPANYGYTF. The CDR3 DNA reads as TGTGCCAGCAGCTTAAGACCAGCTAACTATGGCTACACCTTC. The rearrangement joins TRBV7-2 to TRBJ1-2; D not resolved. Germline loops: CDR1 SGHTA, CDR2 FQGNSA. V was trimmed by 2 bases and J by 0 bases, leaving 7 bases between them. This CDR3 is 14 amino acids long.

CDR3 amino acids: CAISEISADTQYF. CDR3 nucleotides: TGTGCCATCAGTGAGATTAGCGCAGATACGCAGTATTTT. The chain links TRBV10-3 to TRBJ2-3, with D possibly TRBD2 on 5 matching bases. The ends were cut back, 2 bases at V and 4 bases at J, with 7 bases in the middle. The CDR3 runs to 13 residues. Germline V gene sequence: CDR1 ENHRY, CDR2 SYGVKD.

This clonotype was counted a few times. The CDR3 protein is CSARPLSGTYNEQFF. CDR3 coding DNA: TGCAGTGCTAGACCCCTTAGCGGGACCTACAATGAGCAGTTCTTC. The chain joins TRBV20-1 to TRBJ2-1; 8 nucleotides align to TRBD2. CDR1 and CDR2 (germline): DFQATT, SNEGSKA (reference sequence). Germline trimming cut 2 bases from V and 2 bases from J; bases unmatched to any gene: 5. There are 15 residues in the CDR3.

This clonotype has more than one count but fewer than ten. Sequence at one end of the junction differs from germline and may be a read error. This chain uses TRBV7-8 with TRBJ2-3; 10 bases are shared with TRBD2. The CDR3 loop spans 14 amino acids. Germline V lookup: CDR1 SGHVS, CDR2 FQNEAQ. CDR3 residues: CASSIAGGPDTQYF. The CDR3 DNA follows: TGTGCCAGCAGCATAGCGGGGGGTCCAGATACGCAGTATTTT.

The chain combines TRBV29-1 with TRBJ1-2, with 8 nucleotides matching TRBD1. Germline V lookup: CDR1 SQVTM, CDR2 ANQGSEA. V trimming: 5 bases; J trimming: 7 bases; junction bases outside the gene matches: 9. This CDR3 contains 13 residues. Here the CDR3 reads CSVQGQASGGYTF. The CDR3 DNA follows: TGCAGCGTTCAGGGACAGGCCTCTGGTGGCTACACCTTC.

This clonotype turned up a few times. This chain joins TRBV6-1 and TRBJ1-2; D remains ambiguous. The V end lost 6 bases, the J end lost 2 bases, and 13 bases lay between the germline ends. This CDR3 region has 14 residues. Per germline, CDR1 MNHNS and CDR2 SASEGT. CDR3 sequence (DNA): TGTGCCAGCAGATCCCTCGGAGGGAACTATGGCTACACCTTC. It codes for CASRSLGGNYGYTF.

This clonotype occurred a few times. The genes are TRBV4-3 and TRBJ2-2, with 8 positions matching TRBD2. The V and J ends lost 1 base and 1 base, in that order; junction bases with no gene match: 5. Germline CDR1 reads LGHNA; CDR2 reads YSLEER. The CDR3 runs 17 residues. CDR3 residues: CASSQVRLAGNTGELFF. In DNA form, the CDR3 reads TGCGCCAGCAGCCAAGTCAGGCTAGCGGGGAACACCGGGGAGCTGTTTTTT.

The chain uses TRBV6-4 and TRBJ2-7; TRBD2 matches at 8 bases. The CDR3 runs to 12 residues. CDR1 MRHNA and CDR2 SNTAGT come from the germline V gene. The V gene end was trimmed by 6 bases and the J gene end by 7 bases; junction bases not matched to a gene: 5. DNA of the CDR3: TGTGCCAGCAGCGCCGGGGGGGGAGAGCAGTACTTC. Its protein product is CASSAGGGEQYF.

This clonotype was observed a handful of times. CDR3 DNA: TGCAGTGCTAGGAGGGGCCCAGGGGCAGACACCGGGGAGCTGTTTTTT. It encodes CSARRGPGADTGELFF. The V and J genes are TRBV20-1 and TRBJ2-2, with TRBD1 as a possible D gene (6 bases). This CDR3 is built from 16 residues. Trimming pared 3 bases from V and 3 bases from J, leaving 17 bases between. Germline V gene sequence: CDR1 DFQATT, CDR2 SNEGSKA (reference sequence).

The V and J genes are TRBV6-4 and TRBJ1-2, with no clear D. The CDR3 is 14 amino acids. CDR1 and CDR2 (germline): MRHNA, SNTAGT. Trimming cost V 2 bases and J 4 bases, with 11 bases left between them. CDR3 sequence (DNA): TGTGCCAGCAGTGACGACGGGGTGGTCTATGGCTACACCTTC. This sequence encodes CASSDDGVVYGYTF.

This clonotype showed up just a few times. The V call is TRBV20-1, the J call TRBJ1-1; D possibly corresponds to TRBD1 (6 bases). V was clipped by 5 bases and J by 4 bases, with 8 bases between them. From germline, CDR1 is DFQATT and CDR2 SNEGSKA (reference sequence). This CDR3 has 11 residues. CDR3 nucleotide sequence: TGCAGTGCTCTGGACAGCACTGAAGCTTTCTTT. It specifies CSALDSTEAFF.

This clonotype has a handful of counts. The genes are TRBV15 and TRBJ1-1; 7 bases align to TRBD1. Losses at the gene ends were 0 bases for V and 1 base for J; bases not matched to a gene: 5. CDR1 and CDR2 from the germline V gene are LNHNV and YYDKDF (reference sequence). The CDR3 runs 16 residues. Here the CDR3 reads CATSRDLTGTNTEAFF. As DNA, the CDR3 is TGTGCCACCAGCAGAGACTTGACAGGGACGAACACTGAAGCTTTCTTT.

This clonotype was observed a handful of times. This chain connects TRBV7-6 to TRBJ1-1; TRBD1 matches at 10 bases. Germline-derived CDR1 and CDR2 are SGHVS and FNYEAQ. The CDR3 is 16 residues long. V shed 1 base and J 4 bases; nucleotides not matched to a gene: 6. DNA for the CDR3: TGTGCCAGCAGCTTAGGAGGGACAGGGGTTATCACTGAAGCTTTCTTT. This translates into CASSLGGTGVITEAFF.

This chain connects TRBV7-9 to TRBJ1-5; 8 nucleotides line up with TRBD1. There are 16 residues in the CDR3. Germline CDR1 SEHNR, CDR2 FQNEAQ (reference sequence). V trimming: 3 bases; J trimming: 4 bases; junction bases outside the gene matches: 8. Written as DNA, the CDR3 is TGTGCCAGCAGCTTTCCCGATAGGACAGGGAATCAGCCCCAGCATTTT. Its protein product is CASSFPDRTGNQPQHF.

The V and J genes are TRBV7-7 and TRBJ2-2; D ambiguous. Germline V gene lookup returns CDR1 SSHAT and CDR2 FNYEAQ (reference sequence). V was clipped by 5 bases and J by 7 bases, with 8 bases between them. The CDR3 totals 12 residues. The CDR3 loop is CASSTLNGELFF. CDR3 coding DNA: TGTGCCAGCAGCACCTTGAACGGGGAGCTGTTTTTT.

This clonotype was seen a handful of times. The chain carries TRBV20-1 and TRBJ2-5; tentatively, D is TRBD1 (5 bases). This CDR3 comprises 12 residues. V gave up 6 bases and J gave up 5 bases, with 13 bases separating them. Per the germline V gene, CDR1 is DFQATT and CDR2 is SNEGSKA (reference sequence). The CDR3 here is CSAQDIRETQYF. The CDR3 DNA follows: TGCAGTGCCCAGGACATTCGGGAGACCCAGTACTTC.

The V call is TRBV6-2 or TRBV6-3, the J call TRBJ2-3, with TRBD2 matching 7 bases. The CDR3 extends over 15 amino acids. The V gene end was trimmed by 5 bases and the J gene end by 0 bases; junction bases not matched to a gene: 5. CDR1 MNHEY and CDR2 SVGEGT come from the germline V gene. CDR3: CASSTTSVSTDTQYF. DNA of the CDR3: TGTGCCAGCAGTACCACTAGCGTCAGCACAGATACGCAGTATTTT.

This sequence joins TRBV5-1 and TRBJ1-5; D not certain. Germline V gene sequence: CDR1 SGHRS, CDR2 YFSETQ. The ends were cut back, 0 bases at V and 0 bases at J, with 10 bases in the middle. CDR3 length: 16 amino acids. CDR3 nucleotide sequence: TGCGCCAGCAGCTTGGGTGGCCATTATAGCAATCAGCCCCAGCATTTT. Encoded protein: CASSLGGHYSNQPQHF.